This record looks at one T cell receptor beta chain sequence and its context. Trimming took off 5 bases at V and 0 bases at J, with 8 bases between the two ends. The CDR3 consists of 14 residues. The germline V gene has CDR1 SNHLY and CDR2 FYNNEI. Sequencing was performed with immunoSEQ multiplex PCR; in TCRdb, only in-frame clones are kept and a portion is missing. Here the sample spans fewer than 15,000 clones, about 74% being singletons. This sample was taken from a study of tumor-infiltrating lymphocytes in localized non-small cell lung cancer. The J gene is TRBJ1-5, the V gene TRBV2; D gene ambiguous. The receptor's source is a human donor with non-small cell lung cancer. Sequenced input: uninvolved lung tissue not adjacent to the tumor. CDR3: CASSTDFSNQPQHF. CDR3 bases: TGTGCCAGCAGTACAGATTTTAGCAATCAGCCCCAGCATTTT.